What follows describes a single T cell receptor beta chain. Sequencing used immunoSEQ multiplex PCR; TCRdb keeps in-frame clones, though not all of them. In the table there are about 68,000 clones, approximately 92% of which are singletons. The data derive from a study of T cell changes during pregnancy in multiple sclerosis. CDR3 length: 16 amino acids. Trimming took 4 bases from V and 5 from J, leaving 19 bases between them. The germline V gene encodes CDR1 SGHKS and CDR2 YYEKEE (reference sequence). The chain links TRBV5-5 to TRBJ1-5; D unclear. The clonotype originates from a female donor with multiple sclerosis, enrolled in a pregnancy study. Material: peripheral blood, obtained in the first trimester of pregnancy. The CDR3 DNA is TGTGCCAGCAGCCCGGTGGGAGGCAGGTCATATCAGCCCCAGCATTTT. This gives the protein CASSPVGGRSYQPQHF.